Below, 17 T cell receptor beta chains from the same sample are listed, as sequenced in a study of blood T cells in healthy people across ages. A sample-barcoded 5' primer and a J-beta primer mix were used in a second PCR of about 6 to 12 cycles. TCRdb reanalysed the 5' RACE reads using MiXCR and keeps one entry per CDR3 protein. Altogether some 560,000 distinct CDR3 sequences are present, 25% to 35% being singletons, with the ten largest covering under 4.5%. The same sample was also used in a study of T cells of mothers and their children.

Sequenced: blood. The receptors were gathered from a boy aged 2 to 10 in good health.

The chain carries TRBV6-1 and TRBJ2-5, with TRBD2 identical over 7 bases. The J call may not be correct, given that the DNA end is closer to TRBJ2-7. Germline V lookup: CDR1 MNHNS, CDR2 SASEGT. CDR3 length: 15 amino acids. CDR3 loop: CASSEAHGGGYEQYF. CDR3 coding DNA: TGTGCCAGCAGTGAAGCGCACGGCGGGGGCTACGAGCAGTACTTC.

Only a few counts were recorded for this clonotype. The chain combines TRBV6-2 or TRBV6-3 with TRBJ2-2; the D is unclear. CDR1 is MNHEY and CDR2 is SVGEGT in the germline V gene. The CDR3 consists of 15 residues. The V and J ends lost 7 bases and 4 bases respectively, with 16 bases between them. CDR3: CASKVRIPRTGELFF. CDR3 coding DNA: TGTGCCAGCAAGGTGCGGATCCCCCGCACCGGGGAGCTGTTTTTT.

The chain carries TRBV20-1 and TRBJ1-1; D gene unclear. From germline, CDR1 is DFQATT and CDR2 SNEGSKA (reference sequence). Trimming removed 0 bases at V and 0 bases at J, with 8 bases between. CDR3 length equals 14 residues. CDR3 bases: TGCAGTGCTAGAGATGAGGCGGTGAACACTGAAGCTTTCTTT. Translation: CSARDEAVNTEAFF.

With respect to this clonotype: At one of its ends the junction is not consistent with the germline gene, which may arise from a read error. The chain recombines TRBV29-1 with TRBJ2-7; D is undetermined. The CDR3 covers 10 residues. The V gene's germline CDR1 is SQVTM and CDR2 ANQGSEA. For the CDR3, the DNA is TGCCTCCGCAGGTTCTACGGGCAGTACTTC. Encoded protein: CLRRFYGQYF.

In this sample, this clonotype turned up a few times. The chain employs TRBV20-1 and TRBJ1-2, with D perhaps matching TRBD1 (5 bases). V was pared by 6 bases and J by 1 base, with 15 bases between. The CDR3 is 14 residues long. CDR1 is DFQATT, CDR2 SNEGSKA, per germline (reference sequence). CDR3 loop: CSATAGVGNYGYTF. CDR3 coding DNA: TGCAGTGCCACCGCGGGGGTCGGTAACTATGGCTACACCTTC.

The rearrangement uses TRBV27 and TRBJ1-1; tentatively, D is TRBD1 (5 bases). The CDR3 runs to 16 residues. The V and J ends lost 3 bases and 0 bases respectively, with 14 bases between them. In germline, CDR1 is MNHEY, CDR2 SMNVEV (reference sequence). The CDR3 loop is CASSFRQFPMNTEAFF. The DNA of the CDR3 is TGTGCCAGCAGTTTTCGACAGTTTCCTATGAACACTGAAGCTTTCTTT.

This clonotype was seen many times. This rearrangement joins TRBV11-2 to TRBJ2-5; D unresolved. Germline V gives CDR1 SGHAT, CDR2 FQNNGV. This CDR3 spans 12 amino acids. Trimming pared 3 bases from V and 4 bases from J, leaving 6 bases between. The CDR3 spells CASSFGRETQYF. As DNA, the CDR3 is TGTGCCAGCAGCTTTGGGCGAGAGACCCAGTACTTC.

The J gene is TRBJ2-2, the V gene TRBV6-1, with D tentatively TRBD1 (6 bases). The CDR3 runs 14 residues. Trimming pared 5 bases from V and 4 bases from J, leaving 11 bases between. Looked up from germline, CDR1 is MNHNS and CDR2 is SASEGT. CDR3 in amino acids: CASSLGAGTGELFF. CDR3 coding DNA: TGTGCCAGCAGTCTGGGGGCGGGCACCGGGGAGCTGTTTTTT.

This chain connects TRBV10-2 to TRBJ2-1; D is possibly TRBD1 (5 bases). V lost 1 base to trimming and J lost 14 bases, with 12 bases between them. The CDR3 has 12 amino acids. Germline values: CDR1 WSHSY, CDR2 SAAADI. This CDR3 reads CASSEYQGVEFF. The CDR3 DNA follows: TGCGCCAGCAGTGAGTACCAGGGCGTCGAGTTCTTC.

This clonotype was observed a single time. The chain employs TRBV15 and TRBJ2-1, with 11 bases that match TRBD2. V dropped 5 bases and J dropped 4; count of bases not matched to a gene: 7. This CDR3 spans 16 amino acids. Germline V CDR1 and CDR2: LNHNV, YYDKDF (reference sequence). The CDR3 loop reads CATSSPGLAVYNEQFF. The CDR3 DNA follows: TGTGCCACCAGCTCCCCGGGACTAGCGGTATACAATGAGCAGTTCTTC.

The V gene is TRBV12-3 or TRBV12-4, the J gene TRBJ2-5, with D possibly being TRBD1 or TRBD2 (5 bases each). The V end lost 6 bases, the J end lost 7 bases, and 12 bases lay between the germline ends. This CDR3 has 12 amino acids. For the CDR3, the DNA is TGTGCCAGCAGGGGGGTGTTAGCGACCCAGTACTTC. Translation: CASRGVLATQYF.

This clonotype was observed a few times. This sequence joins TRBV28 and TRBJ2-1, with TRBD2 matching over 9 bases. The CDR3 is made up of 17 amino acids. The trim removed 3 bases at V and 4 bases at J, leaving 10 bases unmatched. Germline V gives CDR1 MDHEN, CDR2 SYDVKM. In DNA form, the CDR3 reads TGTGCCAGCAGTTTTCCCGGACTAGCGCGACAGTACAATGAGCAGTTCTTC. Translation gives CASSFPGLARQYNEQFF. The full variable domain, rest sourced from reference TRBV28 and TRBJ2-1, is DVKVTQSSRYLVKRTGEKVFLECVQDMDHENMFWYRQDPGLGLRLIYFSYDVKMKEKGDIPEGYSVSREKKERFSLILESASTNQTSMYLCASSFPGLARQYNEQFFGPGTRLTVL.

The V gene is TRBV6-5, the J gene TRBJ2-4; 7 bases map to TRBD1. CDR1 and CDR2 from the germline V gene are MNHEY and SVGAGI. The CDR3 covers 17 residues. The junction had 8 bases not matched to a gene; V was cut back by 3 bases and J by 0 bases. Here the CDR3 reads CASSYSGQATAKNIQYF. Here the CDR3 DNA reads TGTGCCAGCAGTTATTCCGGACAGGCAACAGCCAAAAACATTCAGTACTTC.

DNA for the CDR3: TGTGCCAGCAGCCCTAATATCGGACGACAGGCTAGCACAGATACGCAGTATTTT. Amino acid sequence: CASSPNIGRQASTDTQYF. The V and J genes are TRBV9 and TRBJ2-3, with a tentative D call TRBD1 (6 bases). Between the trimmed V and J ends, which lost 4 bases and 0 bases, there was a span of 21 bases. CDR3 size: 18 residues. Germline-derived CDR1 and CDR2 are SGDLS and YYNGEE.

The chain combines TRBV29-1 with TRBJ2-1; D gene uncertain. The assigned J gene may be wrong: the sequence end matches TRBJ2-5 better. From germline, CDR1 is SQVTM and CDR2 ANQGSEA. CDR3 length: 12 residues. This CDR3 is CSVGLGKETQYF. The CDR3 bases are TGCAGCGTTGGCTTGGGGAAGGAGACCCAGTACTTC.

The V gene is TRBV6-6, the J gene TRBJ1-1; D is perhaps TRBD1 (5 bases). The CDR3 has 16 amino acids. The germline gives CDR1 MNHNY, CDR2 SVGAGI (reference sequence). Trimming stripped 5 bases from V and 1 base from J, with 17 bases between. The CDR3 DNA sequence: TGTGCCAGCAGTCCTTATCTACGGACACAGAACACTGAAGCTTTCTTT. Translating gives CASSPYLRTQNTEAFF.

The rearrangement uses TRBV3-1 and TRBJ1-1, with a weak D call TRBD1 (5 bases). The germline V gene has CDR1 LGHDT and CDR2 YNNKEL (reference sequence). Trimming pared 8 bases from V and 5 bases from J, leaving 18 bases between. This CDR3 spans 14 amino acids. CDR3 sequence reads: CASSPSGSRTEAFF. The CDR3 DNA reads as TGTGCCAGCTCTCCTTCAGGGTCGCGGACTGAAGCTTTCTTT.